Listed here are 18 T cell receptor beta chains from one sample, sequenced in a study of human T cells and chemical hapten exposure. TCRdb re-analysed the RACE reads in MiXCR, keeping a single row per CDR3 protein. The table shows about 65,000 distinct CDR3 sequences, with roughly 6.6% occurring only once. Time point noted: healthy volunteer bleed at 6 weeks. Whole blood, unfractionated, served as the material for total RNA extraction. Input material: whole blood. The receptors stem from a female donor in good health. Some clones in this sample may be carry-over from other donors' samples.

This clonotype showed up just a few times. As DNA, the CDR3 is TGTGCCAGCAGCTCCCGGGAAGGGGGAGGCGAGCAGTACTTC. Translated: CASSSREGGGEQYF. This chain uses TRBV12-3 or TRBV12-4 with TRBJ2-7; D possibly matches TRBD1 or TRBD2 (6 bases each). CDR3 length: 14 residues. Trimming cost V 6 bases and J 6 bases, with 18 bases left between them.

The chain is built from TRBV25-1 and TRBJ2-1, with D unclear. Trimming shortened V by 3 bases and J by 0 bases, and 6 bases separated the two germline ends. CDR1 and CDR2 (germline): MGHDK, SYGVNS. This CDR3 comprises 14 residues. The chain's CDR3 is CASSEGYSYNEQFF. CDR3 nucleotide sequence: TGTGCCAGCAGTGAGGGCTACTCCTACAATGAGCAGTTCTTC.

This clonotype was seen at least ten times. This chain joins TRBV20-1 and TRBJ2-7, with TRBD2 matching 10 bases. The CDR3 is 12 residues long. The V gene end was trimmed by 6 bases and the J gene end by 5 bases; junction bases not matched to a gene: 4. The germline gives CDR1 DFQATT, CDR2 SNEGSKA (reference sequence). CDR3 sequence (DNA): TGCAGTGCGCCTAGCGGGAGTAACGAGCAGTACTTC. Protein product: CSAPSGSNEQYF.

There are a few counts of this clonotype. The chain has TRBV28 and TRBJ2-7; 9 positions match TRBD2. CDR3 size: 16 residues. Germline values: CDR1 MDHEN, CDR2 SYDVKM. V was clipped by 4 bases and J by 0 bases; unmatched bases: 7. The CDR3, as DNA: TGTGCCAGCAGTTCTCCGACTAGCGGATACTCCTACGAGCAGTACTTC. This translates into CASSSPTSGYSYEQYF.

Only a few counts were recorded for this clonotype. The chain uses TRBV20-1 and TRBJ1-5; no definite D call. Germline V gene lookup returns CDR1 DFQATT and CDR2 SNEGSKA (reference sequence). The CDR3 sequence is 17 residues long. Between the trimmed V and J ends, which lost 0 bases and 4 bases, there was a span of 19 bases. The CDR3 coding sequence is TGCAGTGCTAGAGATTTGTCACCTCTCACGGGGAATCAGCCCCAGCATTTT. It translates to CSARDLSPLTGNQPQHF.

This clonotype was observed many times. The J gene is TRBJ1-5, the V gene TRBV12-3 or TRBV12-4, with a weak D call TRBD1 (5 bases). V lost 4 bases and J 1 base, leaving 17 bases between the germline ends. This CDR3 is built from 17 residues. CDR3 region: CASSSQEGIGSNQPQHF. The CDR3 coding sequence is TGTGCCAGCAGTTCACAGGAGGGGATCGGGAGCAATCAGCCCCAGCATTTT.

This rearrangement joins TRBV5-4 to TRBJ1-1; TRBD1 is a possible D gene (5 bases). In germline, CDR1 is SGHNT, CDR2 YYREEE (reference sequence). Deletions cut 1 base from V and 0 bases from J, with 7 bases between. The CDR3 spans 14 residues. In DNA, the CDR3 is TGTGCCAGCAGCTTGCCGGACATGAACACTGAAGCTTTCTTT. Protein sequence: CASSLPDMNTEAFF.

Ten or more counts support this clonotype. The rearrangement joins TRBV7-3 to TRBJ1-2; 8 nucleotides align to TRBD1. Trimming cost V 0 bases and J 6 bases; bases outside gene matches: 3. Germline loops: CDR1 SGHTA, CDR2 FQGTGA. CDR3 length equals 14 residues. CDR3 coding DNA: TGTGCCAGCAGCTTAACTAGGACAGGGAATGGCTACACCTTC. It yields the protein CASSLTRTGNGYTF.

This clonotype appeared many times. The chain has TRBV28 and TRBJ2-7; D is perhaps TRBD1 (5 bases). Germline V lookup: CDR1 MDHEN, CDR2 SYDVKM. V lost 5 bases to trimming and J lost 5 bases, with 13 bases between them. The CDR3 spans 13 residues. The CDR3: CASSRPGYNEQYF. The CDR3 region has the DNA TGTGCCAGCAGTCGGCCAGGGTACAACGAGCAGTACTTC.

V and J are TRBV7-9 and TRBJ1-4; D is unclear. The CDR3 runs 15 residues. Germline values: CDR1 SEHNR, CDR2 FQNEAQ (reference sequence). Trimming left V 1 base short and J 3 bases short, with 9 bases between. CDR3 in DNA: TGTGCCAGCAGCTTAGGTGGTGCGGCTAATGAAAAACTGTTTTTT. Encoded protein: CASSLGGAANEKLFF. The full variable domain, completed using reference TRBV7-9 and TRBJ1-4, is DTGVSQNPRHKITKRGQNVTFRCDPISEHNRLYWYRQTLGQGPEFLTYFQNEAQLEKSRLLSDRFSAERPKGSFSTLEIQRTEQGDSAMYLCASSLGGAANEKLFFGSGTQLSVL.

This clonotype was seen repeatedly, ten times or more. This chain uses TRBV7-9 with TRBJ2-1; D may be TRBD2 (6 bases). V lost 5 bases and J lost 3, with 14 bases in between. The CDR3 has 15 amino acids. The germline V gene has CDR1 SEHNR and CDR2 FQNEAQ (reference sequence). CDR3 amino acids: CASSHPGEIYNEQFF. CDR3 DNA: TGTGCCAGCAGCCATCCGGGGGAGATCTACAATGAGCAGTTCTTC. The whole variable domain, filled in from reference TRBV7-9 and TRBJ2-1, reads DTGVSQNPRHKITKRGQNVTFRCDPISEHNRLYWYRQTLGQGPEFLTYFQNEAQLEKSRLLSDRFSAERPKGSFSTLEIQRTEQGDSAMYLCASSHPGEIYNEQFFGPGTRLTVL.

This clonotype appeared a few times. The V and J genes are TRBV6-6 and TRBJ2-2, with 9 bases matching TRBD2. The CDR3 consists of 15 residues. The junction had 2 bases not matched to a gene; V was cut back by 6 bases and J by 0 bases. Germline V gene sequence: CDR1 MNHNY, CDR2 SVGAGI (reference sequence). CDR3 in DNA: TGTGCCAGCAGCTTAGCGGGAGCGAACACCGGGGAGCTGTTTTTT. Its protein product is CASSLAGANTGELFF.

This clonotype was counted ten times or more. Written as DNA, the CDR3 is TGCAGTGCTACGAAGGGGTTTGAAGCTTTCTTT. Amino acids: CSATKGFEAFF. The chain couples TRBV20-1 to TRBJ1-1, with a weak D call TRBD1 (5 bases). CDR1 DFQATT and CDR2 SNEGSKA come from the germline V gene (reference sequence). The CDR3 loop spans 11 amino acids. V was trimmed by 4 bases and J by 7 bases, leaving 10 bases between them.

The table lists this clonotype with many counts. The chain joins TRBV20-1 to TRBJ2-1; TRBD2 is a possible D gene (6 bases). The V gene lost 6 bases and the J gene lost 4 bases, with 19 bases spanning the gap. Germline lookup yields CDR1 DFQATT and CDR2 SNEGSKA (reference sequence). The CDR3 sequence is 15 residues long. This chain's CDR3 is CSAHYADYRYNEQFF. CDR3 sequence (DNA): TGCAGTGCCCATTACGCGGACTACCGTTACAATGAGCAGTTCTTC.

This clonotype was found many times. The V gene is TRBV5-1, the J gene TRBJ2-2; D unclear. The CDR3 consists of 15 residues. V was shortened by 3 bases and J by 4 bases, with 13 bases between the two germline ends. Germline lookup yields CDR1 SGHRS and CDR2 YFSETQ. The CDR3 loop reads CASSSPEKSTGELFF. CDR3 bases: TGCGCCAGCAGCTCCCCCGAAAAAAGCACCGGGGAGCTGTTTTTT.

This clonotype was observed a handful of times. In nucleotides, the CDR3 is TGCAGCGTTTCTGTAGCGGGAGTCAATGAGCAGTTCTTC. This codes for CSVSVAGVNEQFF. The V gene is TRBV29-1, the J gene TRBJ2-1; 9 bases are a match to TRBD2. The length of the CDR3 is 13 residues. The V gene end was trimmed by 5 bases and the J gene end by 6 bases; junction bases not matched to a gene: 5. Per germline, CDR1 SQVTM and CDR2 ANQGSEA.

The chain carries TRBV25-1 and TRBJ2-3; TRBD2 is a possible D gene (6 bases). This CDR3 spans 14 amino acids. The germline gives CDR1 MGHDK, CDR2 SYGVNS. V was cut by 7 bases and J by 4 bases, with 15 bases left in between. The CDR3 reads CASMETAGPDTQYF. In DNA form, the CDR3 reads TGTGCCAGCATGGAGACAGCGGGTCCAGATACGCAGTATTTT.

The table lists this clonotype with a few counts. V usage is TRBV5-4 and J usage is TRBJ2-3; TRBD1 agrees at 8 bases. CDR3 length: 15 amino acids. The germline CDR1 and CDR2 sequences are SGHNT and YYREEE (reference sequence). J lost 4 bases, V lost 0 bases, and 4 bases had no gene match. Here the CDR3 DNA reads TGTGCCAGCAGCTTGGCAGGGGGCTGGGCAGATACGCAGTATTTT. Encoded protein: CASSLAGGWADTQYF.